This T cell receptor (beta chain) is from a study of CD4+ T cells in melanoma. The study's findings and limits: A reported correlation linked neoantigen-specific CD4+ T cells to CD8+, macrophage and B cell function. Reportedly, melanoma neoantigen-specific CD4+ T cells showed varied differentiation states.

With regard to this clone: Its antigen is not known.

Germline CDR1 MGHRA, CDR2 YSYEKL. CDR3 length equals 18 residues. With 0 bases removed from V and 3 bases from J, the gap between germline ends came to 18 bases. Some clones are missing from TCRdb's copy, which holds only in-frame ones; the method was immunoSEQ multiplex PCR. This sample has some 15,000 clones; roughly three fifths occur once, and the top ten carry 15% to 17%. The source is a human donor with melanoma. The sequenced material came from cells from a culture (not recorded whether cultured in vitro). This chain uses TRBV4-1 with TRBJ1-5; D gene ambiguous. The CDR3 is CASSQDTAAASSNQPQHF. The CDR3 nucleotides read TGCGCCAGCAGCCAAGATACCGCGGCAGCCAGTTCCAATCAGCCCCAGCATTTT.